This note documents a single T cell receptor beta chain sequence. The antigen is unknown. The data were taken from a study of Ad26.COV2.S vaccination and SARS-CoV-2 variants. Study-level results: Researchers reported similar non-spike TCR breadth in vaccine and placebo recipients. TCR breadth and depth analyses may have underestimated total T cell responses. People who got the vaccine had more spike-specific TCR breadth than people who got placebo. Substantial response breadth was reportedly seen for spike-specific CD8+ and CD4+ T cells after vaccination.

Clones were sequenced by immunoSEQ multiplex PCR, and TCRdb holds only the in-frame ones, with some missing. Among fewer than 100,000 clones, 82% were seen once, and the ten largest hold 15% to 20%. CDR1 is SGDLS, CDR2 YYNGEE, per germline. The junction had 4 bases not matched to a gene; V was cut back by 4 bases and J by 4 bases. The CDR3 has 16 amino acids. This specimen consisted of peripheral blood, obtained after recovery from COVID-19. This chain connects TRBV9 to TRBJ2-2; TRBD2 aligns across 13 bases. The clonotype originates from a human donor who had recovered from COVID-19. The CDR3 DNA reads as TGTGCCAGCAGCACCCGGACTAGCGGGAGCACCGGGGAGCTGTTTTTT. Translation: CASSTRTSGSTGELFF.